A single sample gave rise to the 14 T cell receptor beta chains below, sequenced in a study of Ad26.COV2.S vaccination and SARS-CoV-2 variants. Treatment given: around 19 received Ad26.COV2.S at low or high dose, single or two shots; about 5 received placebo; per-sample allocation not given. Each sample was drawn 63 days after the first injection (of vaccine or placebo). Method: immunoSEQ multiplex PCR; TCRdb's copy keeps in-frame clones and lacks some. The sample has fewer than 900,000 clones; around 90% are singletons. Sequencing was performed on peripheral blood, taken in a trial of Ad26.COV2.S vaccine versus placebo. These receptor sequences come from a person aged 18-60 years who received the Ad26.COV2.S COVID-19 vaccine or a placebo.

The chain uses TRBV18 and TRBJ1-1; TRBD1 is a possible D gene (6 bases). This CDR3 is 15 amino acids long. The germline V gene encodes CDR1 KGHSH and CDR2 LQKENI. V shed 3 bases and J shed 5 bases, with 16 bases lying between them. The CDR3 DNA follows: TGTGCCAGCTCACCCCAACAGGGTGAGGGAACTGAAGCTTTCTTT. Its translation is CASSPQQGEGTEAFF. Combining the CDR3 with reference TRBV18 and TRBJ1-1 gives the whole variable domain NAGVMQNPRHLVRRRGQEARLRCSPMKGHSHVYWYRQLPEEGLKFMVYLQKENIIDESGMPKERFSAEFPKEGPSILRIQQVVRGDSAAYFCASSPQQGEGTEAFFGQGTRLTVV.

This chain uses TRBV11-2 with TRBJ2-3; 7 bases line up with TRBD2. The germline CDR1 and CDR2 sequences are SGHAT and FQNNGV. With V trimmed by 5 bases and J by 3 bases, 8 bases remained unmatched. The CDR3 contains 15 residues. The CDR3 spells CASSPNGRATDTQYF. The CDR3 DNA sequence: TGTGCCAGCAGCCCAAATGGGAGGGCGACAGATACGCAGTATTTT.

The chain links TRBV2 to TRBJ2-2; TRBD1 matches at 8 bases. The J segment lost 6 bases and the V segment lost 6 bases, leaving 9 bases of the junction unmatched. Germline CDR1 SNHLY, CDR2 FYNNEI. This CDR3 has 15 amino acids. This CDR3 is CASRLYGQGPGELFF. The CDR3 DNA reads TGTGCCAGCAGGCTTTACGGACAGGGACCCGGGGAGCTGTTTTTT.

The V call is TRBV7-2, the J call TRBJ1-5; D is unclear. The germline V and J ends were trimmed by 1 base and 6 bases, with 10 bases remaining between them. The CDR3 extends over 14 amino acids. Germline CDR1 and CDR2: SGHTA and FQGNSA. This chain's CDR3 is CASSLEGFGQPQHF. CDR3 bases: TGTGCCAGCAGCTTAGAGGGTTTCGGTCAGCCCCAGCATTTT.

This chain connects TRBV10-3 to TRBJ2-2; D possibly matches TRBD1 or TRBD2 (5 bases each). The CDR3 extends over 15 amino acids. The V end was cut by 4 bases, the J end by 2 bases, with 11 bases between. CDR1 is ENHRY, CDR2 SYGVKD, per germline. CDR3 sequence (DNA): TGTGCCATCAGTGCCCCGAGGGGTAACACCGGGGAGCTGTTTTTT. This sequence encodes CAISAPRGNTGELFF.

The sample holds one count of this clone. The rearrangement joins TRBV24-1 to TRBJ2-3; the D is unclear. The V and J ends lost 1 base and 8 bases respectively, with 9 bases between them. This CDR3 has 13 amino acids. Germline CDR1 KGHDR, CDR2 SFDVKD. The CDR3 sequence is CATSDLPTGTQYF. Written as DNA, the CDR3 is TGTGCCACCAGTGATTTACCTACTGGTACGCAGTATTTT.

The gene calls are TRBV10-1 and TRBJ2-3; D perhaps matches TRBD2 (5 bases). Looked up from germline, CDR1 is WNHNN and CDR2 is SYGVQD (reference sequence). The CDR3 is 18 residues long. V lost 5 bases to trimming and J lost 0 bases, with 21 bases between them. DNA of the CDR3: TGCGCCAGCAGTAGGGAGAAAACGAACAGACCCAGCACAGATACGCAGTATTTT. This sequence encodes CASSREKTNRPSTDTQYF.

Comment on this clone: The same CDR3 is also encoded by other DNA sequences in this sample. This sequence joins TRBV5-1 and TRBJ2-2, with TRBD2 matching over 11 bases. Germline trimming cut 0 bases from V and 3 bases from J; bases unmatched to any gene: 4. Looked up from germline, CDR1 is SGHRS and CDR2 is YFSETQ. The CDR3 consists of 17 residues. As DNA, the CDR3 is TGCGCCAGCAGCTTGGAACTAGCGGGGGTGGACACCGGGGAGCTGTTTTTT. Translated: CASSLELAGVDTGELFF.

The V call is TRBV6-2 or TRBV6-3, the J call TRBJ2-7; D remains ambiguous. Trimming took off 6 bases at V and 5 bases at J, with 8 bases between the two ends. The CDR3 runs to 11 residues. Germline V gene sequence: CDR1 MNHEY, CDR2 SVGEGT. DNA of the CDR3: TGTGCCAGCAGCCTTTACCACGAGCAGTACTTC. The encoded protein is CASSLYHEQYF.

The V call is TRBV24-1, the J call TRBJ2-2; D is perhaps TRBD1 (6 bases). The CDR3 length is 16 residues. Germline V gives CDR1 KGHDR, CDR2 SFDVKD. Trimming removed 4 bases from V and 7 bases from J, with 18 bases in between. CDR3 DNA: TGTGCCACCAGTGACTCGACGACAGGAGCAGGCGGGGAGCTGTTTTTT. It yields the protein CATSDSTTGAGGELFF.

This clone was seen only a few times. This chain links TRBV6-4 with TRBJ2-1; 7 bases align to TRBD1. Looked up from germline, CDR1 is MRHNA and CDR2 is SNTAGT. J lost 4 bases, V lost 2 bases, and 2 bases had no gene match. CDR3 length: 14 amino acids. CDR3 DNA sequence: TGTGCCAGCAGTGACGGGACAGATTACAATGAGCAGTTCTTC. Translated: CASSDGTDYNEQFF.

The V gene is TRBV10-3, the J gene TRBJ1-5; 11 bases fit TRBD1. CDR1 ENHRY and CDR2 SYGVKD come from the germline V gene. V shed 4 bases, J shed 6 bases, and the junction held 8 bases outside the gene matches. CDR3 length: 16 residues. The CDR3 region has the DNA TGTGCCATCAGTGTGGGGACAGGGGGAAGTAGTCAGCCCCAGCATTTT. It codes for CAISVGTGGSSQPQHF.

V is TRBV7-8 and J is TRBJ2-5, with 14 bases aligning to TRBD2. Germline values: CDR1 SGHVS, CDR2 FQNEAQ. CDR3 size: 15 residues. V lost 7 bases to trimming and J lost 5 bases; unmatched junction nucleotides: 6. For the CDR3, the DNA is TGTGCCAGCATCGAGGGACTAGCGGGAGATGAGACCCAGTACTTC. This encodes CASIEGLAGDETQYF.

This clone has more than one count but fewer than ten. CDR3 DNA sequence: TGTGCCAGCAGCATCCGGGACAGTCAGTTCTTC. As protein: CASSIRDSQFF. The chain employs TRBV2 and TRBJ2-1, with 7 positions matching TRBD1. Per germline, CDR1 SNHLY and CDR2 FYNNEI. The CDR3 has 11 residues. V dropped 6 bases and J dropped 13; count of bases not matched to a gene: 6.